This T cell receptor (beta chain) was captured in a study of cytomegalovirus exposure and HLA in healthy donors. Germline assignment: CDR1 SGHRS and CDR2 YFSETQ. The CDR3 sequence is 14 residues long. Trimming removed 0 bases from V and 10 bases from J, with 14 bases in between. In this sample, this clone turned up a few times. PCR involved 60 Vbeta and 13 Jbeta primers. TCRdb keeps only in-frame clones here, not all; method: immunoSEQ multiplex PCR. The sample has around 170,000 clones; roughly 70% are singletons. This TCR came from a girl aged 5 to 17 in good health and CMV-seronegative. The sample comprised PBMCs. V gene TRBV5-1 combines with J gene TRBJ2-1, with a tentative D call TRBD2 (5 bases). CDR3 amino acids: CASSLAGEGLEQFF. In nucleotides, the CDR3 is TGCGCCAGCAGCTTGGCCGGGGAAGGTTTAGAGCAGTTCTTC.